This TCR beta chain was recovered during a study of T cells in Graves' hyperthyroidism and ophthalmopathy. RNA transcripts provided the source from which TCR beta CDR3 regions were amplified. The study used the HTBI primer set for a first-round RT-PCR of the TCR CDR3. In TCRdb, the multiplex PCR reads were re-called with MiXCR into one record per CDR3 protein. Of roughly 45,000 distinct CDR3 sequences listed, around half were seen once; the top ten hold roughly a third. The ends were cut back, 3 bases at V and 3 bases at J, with 21 bases in the middle. Germline V gene data show CDR1 as DFQATT and CDR2 as SNEGSKA (reference sequence). The CDR3 has 16 residues.

V usage is TRBV20-1 and J usage is TRBJ2-7; TRBD1 or TRBD2 may be the D gene (7 bases each). The origin of this receptor is a woman aged 45-59 years with Graves' hyperthyroidism. Input material: peripheral blood or thyroid tissue (not recorded which). As DNA, the CDR3 is TGCAGTGCTAGGGGGGGGCGGGACAGCAAAGGCTACGAGCAGTACTTC. This translates into CSARGGRDSKGYEQYF.